This entry describes one T cell receptor (beta chain). Its specificity is unknown. The CDR3 is made up of 15 amino acids. Germline V gene sequence: CDR1 SGDLS, CDR2 YYNGEE. J gave up 6 bases and V 4 bases, and 7 bases lay outside the gene matches. Primers: 60 Vbeta forward and 13 Jbeta reverse. Only in-frame clones appear in the TCRdb table, and some are missing; sequencing was by immunoSEQ multiplex PCR. The table records roughly 120,000 clones, roughly 82% of them present only once. The source of the sample is a study of cytomegalovirus exposure and HLA in healthy donors. Study-level results: Confirmation was obtained in vitro that a few CMV-associated chains are specific for CMV antigens.

Sample: PBMCs. The source of this sequence is a human donor in good health. The V gene is TRBV9, the J gene TRBJ2-1; 10 bases are a match to TRBD2. The CDR3 DNA sequence: TGTGCCAGCAGCCCAGCCCTAGCGGGAGTCAATGAGCAGTTCTTC. This translates into CASSPALAGVNEQFF.